The T cell receptor (beta chain) described here comes from a study of molecular identifiers for immune sequencing clone quantification. Findings and caveats of the study: Even with some 990,000 naive cells present, spiked Jurkat TCR RNA from one cell was reportedly detectable. Barcode-sharing identical TCR molecules could underestimate highly expanded clone sizes.

Bulk libraries came from a prior protocol with listed TCR primers. TCRdb reprocessed the PCR reads via MiXCR and lists one record per CDR3 protein. The sample records around 300,000 distinct CDR3 sequences, roughly a quarter being singletons. In this sample, this clonotype turned up many times. Its cognate antigen is unknown. A CD8+CD4-CCR7+CD45RA+ gate was used to sort naive CD8 T cells. CDR3 size: 15 residues. In germline, CDR1 is PRHDT, CDR2 FYEKMQ (reference sequence). The V end lost 4 bases, the J end lost 3 bases, and 14 bases lay between the germline ends. This receptor was identified in a human donor in good health. Some libraries in this study had Jurkat cell RNA spiked in. V is TRBV13 and J is TRBJ2-3, with a possible D match to TRBD1 (7 bases). The sequenced sample consisted of naive CD8+ T cells from blood, with Jurkat cell RNA spiked in. Subset reported: FACS-sorted CD8+CD4-CCR7+CD45RA+ naive T cells. The CDR3 loop is CASSSQGGRTDTQYF. The CDR3 coding sequence is TGTGCCAGCAGCTCCCAGGGGGGCAGGACAGATACGCAGTATTTT. The full variable domain, in which reference TRBV13 and TRBJ2-3 provide the parts outside the CDR3, is AAGVIQSPRHLIKEKRETATLKCYPIPRHDTVYWYQQGPGQDPQFLISFYEKMQSDKGSIPDRFSAQQFSDYHSELNMSSLELGDSALYFCASSSQGGRTDTQYFGPGTRLTVL.